One sample yielded the 7 T cell receptor beta chains listed below, sequenced in a study of circulating CD8 cells and anti-PD-1 response in melanoma. Four subsets defined by PD-1 and/or TIGIT were sorted from live CD3+CD8+TCRalphabeta+ cells. Each library started from about 14 ng of total RNA using the QIAseq Immune Repertoire TCR panel. TCRdb used MiXCR to reprocess the reads, holding one entry per CDR3 protein. Seen here are 400 to 550 distinct CDR3 sequences, 5% to 6.5% observed once, and the top ten hold around two fifths. Specimen: CD8+ T cells from PBMCs, collected at baseline or after one month of anti-PD-1 therapy (not recorded which). All receptors derive from a human donor with melanoma.

By proportion, this clonotype is large. The V call is TRBV5-5, the J call TRBJ2-1, with D tentatively TRBD2 (7 bases). The CDR3 has 14 residues. The germline V and J ends were trimmed by 4 bases and 5 bases, with 13 bases remaining between them. Looked up from germline, CDR1 is SGHKS and CDR2 is YYEKEE (reference sequence). The CDR3 region is CASSPRGGDNEQFF. As DNA, the CDR3 is TGTGCCAGCAGCCCCCGAGGGGGGGACAATGAGCAGTTCTTC.

This clonotype is deemed large (0.1 to 1%). The chain carries TRBV20-1 and TRBJ2-3; 10 bases agree with TRBD2. Germline assignment: CDR1 DFQATT and CDR2 SNEGSKA (reference sequence). The junction had 5 bases not matched to a gene; V was cut back by 3 bases and J by 2 bases. The CDR3 loop spans 15 amino acids. The CDR3 loop reads CSASPGLADTDTQYF. The CDR3 DNA is TGCAGTGCTAGCCCCGGACTAGCGGACACAGATACGCAGTATTTT.

This clonotype is labeled large. The chain recombines TRBV19 with TRBJ1-1; maybe TRBD1 (6 bases). In germline, CDR1 is LNHDA, CDR2 SQIVND (reference sequence). This CDR3 is built from 15 residues. V was shortened by 3 bases and J by 4 bases, with 15 bases between the two germline ends. The CDR3: CASSIFLGGGTEAFF. Here the CDR3 DNA reads TGTGCCAGTAGTATTTTTCTTGGGGGCGGCACTGAAGCTTTCTTT.

This clonotype ranks as large. The chain has TRBV5-8 and TRBJ1-1; possible D gene TRBD1, 5 bases. Trimming took off 1 base at V and 5 bases at J, with 9 bases between the two ends. The CDR3 runs 13 residues. CDR1 and CDR2 from the germline V gene are SGHTS and YDEGEE. The CDR3 DNA is TGTGCCAGCAGCTTGAACGGGGGTACTGAAGCTTTCTTT. Encoded protein: CASSLNGGTEAFF.

By share, this clonotype ranks as large. The rearrangement uses TRBV27 and TRBJ1-5; D is perhaps TRBD1 (5 bases). V lost 3 bases and J lost 1, with 10 bases in between. Per the germline V gene, CDR1 is MNHEY and CDR2 is SMNVEV (reference sequence). This CDR3 comprises 15 residues. The chain's CDR3 is CASSFWGGSNQPQHF. DNA for the CDR3: TGTGCCAGCAGTTTTTGGGGGGGGAGCAATCAGCCCCAGCATTTT.

This clonotype ranks as medium-sized. The chain links TRBV29-1 to TRBJ1-5; 8 nucleotides line up with TRBD1. The CDR3 length is 14 residues. The V and J ends lost 7 bases and 1 base, in that order; junction bases with no gene match: 6. CDR1 and CDR2 from the germline V gene are SQVTM and ANQGSEA. The CDR3 region has the DNA TGCAGCGCCCAAGGACAGGGCAGCAATCAGCCCCAGCATTTT. This sequence encodes CSAQGQGSNQPQHF.

This clonotype was detected a few times. The chain has TRBV5-4 and TRBJ1-4; no firm D call. V was pared by 3 bases and J by 6 bases, with 18 bases between. CDR3 length: 16 amino acids. Germline V gene data show CDR1 as SGHNT and CDR2 as YYREEE (reference sequence). The CDR3 protein is CASSSEGGLVHEKLFF. The CDR3 DNA follows: TGTGCCAGCAGCTCGGAAGGAGGACTGGTGCATGAAAAACTGTTTTTT.